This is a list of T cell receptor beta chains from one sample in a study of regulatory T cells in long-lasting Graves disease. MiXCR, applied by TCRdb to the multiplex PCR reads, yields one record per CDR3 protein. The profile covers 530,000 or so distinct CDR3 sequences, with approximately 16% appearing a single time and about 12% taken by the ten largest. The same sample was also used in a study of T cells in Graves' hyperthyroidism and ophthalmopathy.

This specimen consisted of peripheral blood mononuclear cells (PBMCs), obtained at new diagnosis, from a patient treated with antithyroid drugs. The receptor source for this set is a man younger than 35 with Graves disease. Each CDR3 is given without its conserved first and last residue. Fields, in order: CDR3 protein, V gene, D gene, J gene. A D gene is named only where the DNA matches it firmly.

CDR3 protein: ASSLGVGASSYEQY
V gene: TRBV5-1
D gene: .
J gene: TRBJ2-7

CDR3 protein: ASSPTGVANEKLF
V gene: TRBV19
D gene: TRBD1
J gene: TRBJ1-4

CDR3 protein: SASLLGGYT
V gene: TRBV20-1
D gene: .
J gene: TRBJ1-2

CDR3 protein: ASSLEWEQF
V gene: TRBV7-9
D gene: .
J gene: TRBJ2-1

CDR3 protein: ASNELAGGTYEQY
V gene: TRBV28
D gene: TRBD2
J gene: TRBJ2-7

CDR3 protein: ASSEKLGNTEAF
V gene: TRBV6-1
D gene: .
J gene: TRBJ1-1

CDR3 protein: ASSRPSGRINEQF
V gene: TRBV7-9
D gene: TRBD2
J gene: TRBJ2-1

CDR3 protein: ASSLTEY
V gene: TRBV7-3
D gene: .
J gene: TRBJ2-3

CDR3 protein: ASSQRRADTQY
V gene: TRBV3-1
D gene: .
J gene: TRBJ2-3

CDR3 protein: ASTLGTGNSPLH
V gene: TRBV5-1
D gene: TRBD1
J gene: TRBJ1-6

CDR3 protein: ASRGTSPGELF
V gene: TRBV7-2
D gene: TRBD2
J gene: TRBJ2-2

CDR3 protein: SVVEKHNEQF
V gene: TRBV29-1
D gene: .
J gene: TRBJ2-1

CDR3 protein: ASSNSGANTGELF
V gene: TRBV28
D gene: TRBD2
J gene: TRBJ2-2

CDR3 protein: AWESPSSYEQY
V gene: TRBV30
D gene: .
J gene: TRBJ2-7

CDR3 protein: ASTDGGAYEQY
V gene: TRBV28
D gene: .
J gene: TRBJ2-7

CDR3 protein: SARMGGKETQY
V gene: TRBV20-1
D gene: TRBD2
J gene: TRBJ2-5

CDR3 protein: SVVRDTYTEAF
V gene: TRBV29-1
D gene: .
J gene: TRBJ1-1

CDR3 protein: ASSQLGGDPETQY
V gene: TRBV3-1
D gene: .
J gene: TRBJ2-5

CDR3 protein: ASSQGGRAYEQY
V gene: TRBV4-1
D gene: TRBD2
J gene: TRBJ2-7

CDR3 protein: SARDPEGGPNQPQH
V gene: TRBV20-1
D gene: .
J gene: TRBJ1-5

CDR3 protein: ASSSMTRTGELF
V gene: TRBV5-1
D gene: .
J gene: TRBJ2-2

CDR3 protein: ASSLGGQGAETQY
V gene: TRBV5-1
D gene: TRBD1
J gene: TRBJ2-5

CDR3 protein: ASSLDEGTGGYT
V gene: TRBV5-1
D gene: .
J gene: TRBJ1-2

CDR3 protein: ASSLAGGPNEQY
V gene: TRBV12-3/TRBV12-4
D gene: TRBD2
J gene: TRBJ2-7